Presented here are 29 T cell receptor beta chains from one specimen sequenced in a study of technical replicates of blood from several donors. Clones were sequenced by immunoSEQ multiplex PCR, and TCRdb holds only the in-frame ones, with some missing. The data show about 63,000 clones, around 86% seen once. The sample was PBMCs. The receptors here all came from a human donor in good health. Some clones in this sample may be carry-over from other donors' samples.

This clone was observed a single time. For the CDR3, the DNA is TGTGCCTGGAGTGGCGGCAGTCCGGGGACCCAGTACTTC. It specifies CAWSGGSPGTQYF. This chain joins TRBV30 and TRBJ2-5; unclear D gene. The ends were cut back, 1 base at V and 7 bases at J, with 13 bases in the middle. The CDR3 extends over 13 amino acids. Germline V CDR1 and CDR2: GTSNPN, SVGIG (reference sequence).

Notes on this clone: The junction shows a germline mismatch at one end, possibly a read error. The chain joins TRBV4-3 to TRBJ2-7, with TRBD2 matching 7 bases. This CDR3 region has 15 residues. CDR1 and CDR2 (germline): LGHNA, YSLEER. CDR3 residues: CASSPEAWLAAGRVF. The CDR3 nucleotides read TGCGCCAGCAGCCCCGAGGCTTGGCTAGCGGCCGGCCGGGTCTTC.

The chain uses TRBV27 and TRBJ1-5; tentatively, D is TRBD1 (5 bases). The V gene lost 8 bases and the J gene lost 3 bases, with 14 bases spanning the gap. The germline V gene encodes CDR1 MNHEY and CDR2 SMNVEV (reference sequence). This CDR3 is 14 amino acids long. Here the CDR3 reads CASGTPGFNQPQHF. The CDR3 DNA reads TGTGCCAGCGGGACTCCGGGGTTCAATCAGCCCCAGCATTTT.

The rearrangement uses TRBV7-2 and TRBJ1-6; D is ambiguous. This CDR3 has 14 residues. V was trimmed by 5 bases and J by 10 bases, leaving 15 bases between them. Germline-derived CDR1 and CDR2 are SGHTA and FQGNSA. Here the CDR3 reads CASSPTEKRSPLHF. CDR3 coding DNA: TGTGCCAGCAGCCCGACTGAAAAACGGTCACCCCTCCACTTT.

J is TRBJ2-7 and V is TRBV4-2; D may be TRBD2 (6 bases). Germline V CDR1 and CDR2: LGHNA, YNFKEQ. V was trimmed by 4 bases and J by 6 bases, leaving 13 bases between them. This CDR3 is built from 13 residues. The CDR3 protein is CASSRWSGVEQYF. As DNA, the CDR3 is TGTGCCAGCAGCCGCTGGTCGGGGGTCGAGCAGTACTTC.

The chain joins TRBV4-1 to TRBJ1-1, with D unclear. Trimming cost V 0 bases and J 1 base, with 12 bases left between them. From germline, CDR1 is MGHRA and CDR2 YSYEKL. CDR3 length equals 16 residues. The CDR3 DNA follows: TGCGCCAGCAGCCAAGAGCCCCAAGCTTGGAACACTGAAGCTTTCTTT. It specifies CASSQEPQAWNTEAFF.

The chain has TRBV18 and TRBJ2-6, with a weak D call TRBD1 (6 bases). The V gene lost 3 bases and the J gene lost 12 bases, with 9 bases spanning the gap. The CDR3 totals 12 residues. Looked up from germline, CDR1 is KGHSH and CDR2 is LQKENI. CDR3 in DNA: TGTGCCAGCTCACCGTCACAGGGCGTCCTGACTTTC. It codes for CASSPSQGVLTF.

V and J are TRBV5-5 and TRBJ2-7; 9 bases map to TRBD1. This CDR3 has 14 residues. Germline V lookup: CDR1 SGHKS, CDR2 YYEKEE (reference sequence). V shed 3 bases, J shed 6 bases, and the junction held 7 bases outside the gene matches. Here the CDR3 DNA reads TGTGCCAGCAGCTCCGGGACAGGGACATCCGAGCAGTACTTC. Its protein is CASSSGTGTSEQYF.

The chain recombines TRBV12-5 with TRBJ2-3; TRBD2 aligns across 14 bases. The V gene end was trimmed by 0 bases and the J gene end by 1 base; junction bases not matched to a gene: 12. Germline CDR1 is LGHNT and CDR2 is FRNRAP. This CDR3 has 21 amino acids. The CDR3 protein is CASGLVPKGLAGEHGTDTQYF. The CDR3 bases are TGTGCTAGTGGTTTGGTACCTAAGGGACTAGCGGGAGAGCACGGCACAGATACGCAGTATTTT.

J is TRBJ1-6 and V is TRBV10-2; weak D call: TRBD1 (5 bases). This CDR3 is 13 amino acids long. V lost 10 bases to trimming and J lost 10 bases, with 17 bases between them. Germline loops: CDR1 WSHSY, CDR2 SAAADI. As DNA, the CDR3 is TGCGCCACCGTACCAGGGCTAAGGTCACCCCTCCACTTT. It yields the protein CATVPGLRSPLHF.

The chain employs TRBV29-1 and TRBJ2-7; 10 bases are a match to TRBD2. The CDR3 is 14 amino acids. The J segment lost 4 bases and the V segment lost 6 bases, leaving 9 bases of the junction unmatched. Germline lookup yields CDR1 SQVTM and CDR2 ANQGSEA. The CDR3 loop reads CSVSDRSGRYEQYF. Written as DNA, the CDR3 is TGCAGCGTCTCCGACCGTAGCGGGAGGTACGAGCAGTACTTC.

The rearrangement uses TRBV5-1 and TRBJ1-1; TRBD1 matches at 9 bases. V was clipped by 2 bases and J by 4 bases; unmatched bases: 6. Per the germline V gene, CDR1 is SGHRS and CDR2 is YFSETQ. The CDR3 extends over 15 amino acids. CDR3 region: CASSFTGGRSTEAFF. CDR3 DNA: TGCGCCAGCAGCTTTACAGGGGGCCGGAGCACTGAAGCTTTCTTT.

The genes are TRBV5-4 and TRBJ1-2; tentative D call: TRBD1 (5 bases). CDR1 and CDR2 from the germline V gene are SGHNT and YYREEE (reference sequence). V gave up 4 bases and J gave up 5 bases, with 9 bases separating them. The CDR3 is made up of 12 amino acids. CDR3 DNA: TGTGCCAGCAGCAAGACAGATTATGGCTACACCTTC. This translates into CASSKTDYGYTF.

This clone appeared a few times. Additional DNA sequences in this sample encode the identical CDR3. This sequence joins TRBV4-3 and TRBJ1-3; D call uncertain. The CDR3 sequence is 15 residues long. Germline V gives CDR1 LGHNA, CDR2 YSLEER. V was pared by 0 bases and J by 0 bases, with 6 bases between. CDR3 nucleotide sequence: TGCGCCAGCAGCCAAGAACGCGGCTCTGGAAACACCATATATTTT. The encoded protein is CASSQERGSGNTIYF.

CDR3 in DNA: TGTGCCAGCAGTTGGGGGGGAAGTAAGGAGACCCAGTACTTC. Residues: CASSWGGSKETQYF. The V gene is TRBV27, the J gene TRBJ2-5; the match to TRBD2 covers 7 bases. V was pared by 4 bases and J by 5 bases, with 7 bases of the junction left unmatched. The CDR3 extends over 14 amino acids. Germline CDR1 and CDR2: MNHEY and SMNVEV (reference sequence).

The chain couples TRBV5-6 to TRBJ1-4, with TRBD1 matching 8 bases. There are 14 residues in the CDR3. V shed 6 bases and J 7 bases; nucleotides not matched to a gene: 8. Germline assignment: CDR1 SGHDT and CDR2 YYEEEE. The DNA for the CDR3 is TGTGCCAGCACCACGGGTGGGACAGGTGAAAAACTGTTTTTT. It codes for CASTTGGTGEKLFF.

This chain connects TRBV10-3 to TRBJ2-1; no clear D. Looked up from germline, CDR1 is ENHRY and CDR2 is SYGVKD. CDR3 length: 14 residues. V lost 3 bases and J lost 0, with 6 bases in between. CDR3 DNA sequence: TGTGCCATCAGTGATCAACACTCCTACAATGAGCAGTTCTTC. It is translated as CAISDQHSYNEQFF.

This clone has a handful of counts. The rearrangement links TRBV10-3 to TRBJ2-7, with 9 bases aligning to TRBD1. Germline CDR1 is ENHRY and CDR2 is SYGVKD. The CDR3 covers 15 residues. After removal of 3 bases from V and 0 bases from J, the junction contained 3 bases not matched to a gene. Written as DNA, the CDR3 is TGTGCCATCAGTGACGGGACAGGGTCCTCCTACGAGCAGTACTTC. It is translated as CAISDGTGSSYEQYF.

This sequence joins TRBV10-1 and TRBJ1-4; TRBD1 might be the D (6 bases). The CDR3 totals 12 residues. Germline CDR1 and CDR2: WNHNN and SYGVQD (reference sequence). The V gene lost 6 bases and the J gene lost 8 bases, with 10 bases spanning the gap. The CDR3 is CASRRGWEKLFF. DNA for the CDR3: TGCGCCAGCAGGAGGGGGTGGGAAAAACTGTTTTTT.

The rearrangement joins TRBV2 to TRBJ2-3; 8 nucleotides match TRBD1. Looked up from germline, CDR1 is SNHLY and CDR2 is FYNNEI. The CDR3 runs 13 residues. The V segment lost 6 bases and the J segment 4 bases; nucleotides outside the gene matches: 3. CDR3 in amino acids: CASSRGPSDTQYF. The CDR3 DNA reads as TGTGCCAGCAGCAGGGGGCCTTCAGATACGCAGTATTTT.

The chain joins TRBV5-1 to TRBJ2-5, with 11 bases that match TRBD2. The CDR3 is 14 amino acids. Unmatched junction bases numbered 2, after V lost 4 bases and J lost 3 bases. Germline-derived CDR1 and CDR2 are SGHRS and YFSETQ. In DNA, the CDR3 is TGCGCCAGCAGCACGGGACTAGCGGAAGAGACCCAGTACTTC. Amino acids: CASSTGLAEETQYF.

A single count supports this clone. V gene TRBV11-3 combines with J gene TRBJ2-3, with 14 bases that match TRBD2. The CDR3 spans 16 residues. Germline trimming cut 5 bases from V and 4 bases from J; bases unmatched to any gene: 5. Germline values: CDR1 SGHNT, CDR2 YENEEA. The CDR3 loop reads CASSKGLAGVPDTQYF. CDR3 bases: TGTGCCAGCAGCAAGGGACTAGCGGGAGTGCCAGATACGCAGTATTTT.

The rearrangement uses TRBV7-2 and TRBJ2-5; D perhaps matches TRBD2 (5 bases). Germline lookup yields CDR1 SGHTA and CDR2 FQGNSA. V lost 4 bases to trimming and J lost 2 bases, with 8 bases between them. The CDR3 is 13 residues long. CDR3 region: CASSSSGQETQYF. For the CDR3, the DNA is TGTGCCAGCAGCTCGAGCGGACAAGAGACCCAGTACTTC.

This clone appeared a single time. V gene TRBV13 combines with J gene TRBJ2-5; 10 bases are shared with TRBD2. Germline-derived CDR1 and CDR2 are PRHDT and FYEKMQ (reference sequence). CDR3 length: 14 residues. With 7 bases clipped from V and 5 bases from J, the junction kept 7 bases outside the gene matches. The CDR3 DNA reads TGTGCCAGCAAACGAGCGGGGGGGCCGGAGACCCAGTACTTC. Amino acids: CASKRAGGPETQYF. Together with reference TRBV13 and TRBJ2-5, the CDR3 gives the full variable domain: AAGVIQSPRHLIKEKRETATLKCYPIPRHDTVYWYQQGPGQDPQFLISFYEKMQSDKGSIPDRFSAQQFSDYHSELNMSSLELGDSALYFCASKRAGGPETQYFGPGTRLLVL.

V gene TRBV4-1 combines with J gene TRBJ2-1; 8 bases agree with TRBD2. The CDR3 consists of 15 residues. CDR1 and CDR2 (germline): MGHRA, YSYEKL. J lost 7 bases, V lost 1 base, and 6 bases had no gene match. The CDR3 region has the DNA TGCGCCAGCAGCCAAGGGGAGCGGGAGTGGAATGAGCAGTTCTTC. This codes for CASSQGEREWNEQFF.

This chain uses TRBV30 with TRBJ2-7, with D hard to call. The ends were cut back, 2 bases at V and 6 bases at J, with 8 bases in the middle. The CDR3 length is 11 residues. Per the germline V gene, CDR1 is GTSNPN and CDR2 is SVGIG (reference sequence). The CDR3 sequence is CAWSRDIEQYF. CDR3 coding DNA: TGTGCCTGGAGTCGAGACATCGAGCAGTACTTC.

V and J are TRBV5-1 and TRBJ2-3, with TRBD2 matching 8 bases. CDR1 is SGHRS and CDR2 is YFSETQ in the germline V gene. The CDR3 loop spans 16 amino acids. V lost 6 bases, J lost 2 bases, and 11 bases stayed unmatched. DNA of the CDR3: TGCGCCAGCAACGTGGGCGGGGGGCACCTCACAGATACGCAGTATTTT. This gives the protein CASNVGGGHLTDTQYF.

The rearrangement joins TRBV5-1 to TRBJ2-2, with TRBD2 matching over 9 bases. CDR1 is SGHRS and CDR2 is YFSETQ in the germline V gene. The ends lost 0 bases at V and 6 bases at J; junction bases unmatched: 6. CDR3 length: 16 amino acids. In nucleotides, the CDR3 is TGCGCCAGCAGCTTGGTGGCTAGCGGGAATTCCGGGGAGCTGTTTTTT. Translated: CASSLVASGNSGELFF.

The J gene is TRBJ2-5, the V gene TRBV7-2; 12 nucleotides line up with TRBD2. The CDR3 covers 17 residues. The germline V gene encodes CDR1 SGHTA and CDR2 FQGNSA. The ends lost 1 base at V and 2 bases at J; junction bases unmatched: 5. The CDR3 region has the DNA TGTGCCAGCAGCTTAGGGACTAGCGGGATAAAACAAGAGACCCAGTACTTC. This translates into CASSLGTSGIKQETQYF.